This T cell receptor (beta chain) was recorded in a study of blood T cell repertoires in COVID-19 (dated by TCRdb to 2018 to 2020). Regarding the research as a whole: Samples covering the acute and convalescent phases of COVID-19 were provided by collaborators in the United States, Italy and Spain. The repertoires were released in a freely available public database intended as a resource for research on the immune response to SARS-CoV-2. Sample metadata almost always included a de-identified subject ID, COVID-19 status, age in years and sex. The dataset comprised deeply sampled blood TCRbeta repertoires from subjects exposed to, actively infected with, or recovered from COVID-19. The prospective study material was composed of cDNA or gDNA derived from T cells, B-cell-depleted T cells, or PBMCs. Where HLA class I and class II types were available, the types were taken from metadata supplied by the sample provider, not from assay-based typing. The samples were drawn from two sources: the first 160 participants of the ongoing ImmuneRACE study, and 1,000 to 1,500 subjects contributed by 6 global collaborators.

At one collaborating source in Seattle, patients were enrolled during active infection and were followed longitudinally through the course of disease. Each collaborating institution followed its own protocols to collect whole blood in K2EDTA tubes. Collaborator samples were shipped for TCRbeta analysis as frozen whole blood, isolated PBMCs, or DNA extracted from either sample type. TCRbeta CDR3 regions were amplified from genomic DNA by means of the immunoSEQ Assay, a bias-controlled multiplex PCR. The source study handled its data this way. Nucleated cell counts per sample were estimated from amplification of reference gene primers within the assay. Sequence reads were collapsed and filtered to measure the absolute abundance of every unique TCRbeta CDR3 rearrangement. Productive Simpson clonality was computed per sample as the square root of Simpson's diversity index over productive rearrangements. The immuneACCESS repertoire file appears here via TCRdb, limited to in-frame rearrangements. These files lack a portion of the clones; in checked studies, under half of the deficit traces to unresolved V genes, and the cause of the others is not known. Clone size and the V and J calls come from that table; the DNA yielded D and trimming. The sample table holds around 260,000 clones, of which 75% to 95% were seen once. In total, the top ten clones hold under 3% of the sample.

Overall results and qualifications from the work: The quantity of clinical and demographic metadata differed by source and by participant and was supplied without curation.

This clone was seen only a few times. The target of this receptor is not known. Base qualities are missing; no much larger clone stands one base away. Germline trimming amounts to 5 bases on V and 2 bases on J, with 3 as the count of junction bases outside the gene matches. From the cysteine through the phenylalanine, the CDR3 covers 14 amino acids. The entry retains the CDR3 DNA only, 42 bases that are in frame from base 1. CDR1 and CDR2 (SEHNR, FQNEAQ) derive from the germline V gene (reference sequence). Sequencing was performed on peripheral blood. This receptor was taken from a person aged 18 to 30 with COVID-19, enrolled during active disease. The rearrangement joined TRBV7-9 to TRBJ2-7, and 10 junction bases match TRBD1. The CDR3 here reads CASSGTGEPYEQYF. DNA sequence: TGTGCCAGCAGCGGGACAGGGGAACCCTACGAGCAGTACTTC.